The present T cell receptor (beta chain) was sequenced within a study of cytomegalovirus exposure and HLA in healthy donors. The study, taken as a whole, reports: Indistinguishability led to the exclusion of some V segments, TRBV6-2 and TRBV6-3 included.

Concerning this clone itself: Its antigen is still unknown.

The V segment lost 4 bases and the J segment 4 bases; nucleotides outside the gene matches: 8. Per germline, CDR1 MNHEY and CDR2 SVGAGI. The CDR3 is 15 residues long. Primers included in the PCR were 60 Vbeta and 13 Jbeta primers. Under the authors' procedure: The count from a later analysis was tens of millions of unique TCR beta chains, 9 million to 12 million of them shared. Only in-frame clones appear in the TCRdb table, and some are missing; sequencing was by immunoSEQ multiplex PCR. V, J and clone size derive from that table, while D and trimming were established from the DNA sequence. The sample lists around 300,000 clones; 72% were seen once.

The rearrangement uses TRBV6-5 and TRBJ2-7, with TRBD1 matching 9 bases. This receptor was obtained from a female donor in good health and CMV-seronegative. The sample was PBMCs. CDR3 region: CASSSPGQGVYEQYF. The DNA for the CDR3 is TGTGCCAGCAGTTCTCCGGGACAGGGCGTATACGAGCAGTACTTC.